The 16 T cell receptor beta chains listed next were all sequenced from one sample in a study of blood T cell repertoires in COVID-19. Generated by immunoSEQ multiplex PCR, the TCRdb table keeps only in-frame clones and is missing some. The table lists about 240,000 clones, approximately 85% of them singletons, with more than 9% in the top ten. The sequenced sample consisted of peripheral blood. The receptors stem from a man older than 75 with acute or convalescent COVID-19.

The chain is built from TRBV7-2 and TRBJ1-1, with TRBD1 as a possible D gene (5 bases). Germline CDR1 SGHTA, CDR2 FQGNSA. Trimming stripped 8 bases from V and 1 base from J, with 8 bases between. The CDR3 is made up of 12 amino acids. The CDR3 nucleotides are TGTGCCAGCGGACATCCGAACACTGAAGCTTTCTTT. Its protein product is CASGHPNTEAFF.

The chain uses TRBV7-8 and TRBJ2-7; 8 nucleotides agree with TRBD1. CDR3 length: 13 residues. Germline values: CDR1 SGHVS, CDR2 FQNEAQ. Losses at the gene ends were 5 bases for V and 3 bases for J; bases not matched to a gene: 3. CDR3 residues: CASSLTGGYEQYF. CDR3 coding DNA: TGTGCCAGCAGCCTTACAGGGGGCTACGAGCAGTACTTC.

The chain recombines TRBV5-1 with TRBJ2-3; 10 nucleotides line up with TRBD2. The CDR3 spans 16 residues. The trim removed 4 bases at V and 2 bases at J, leaving 7 bases unmatched. Germline V lookup: CDR1 SGHRS, CDR2 YFSETQ. CDR3 in amino acids: CASSAGTSAPTDTQYF. CDR3 sequence (DNA): TGCGCCAGCAGCGCCGGGACTAGCGCACCCACAGATACGCAGTATTTT.

The chain has TRBV19 and TRBJ1-1; 9 bases agree with TRBD1. Trimming took 5 bases from V and 1 from J; bases not matched to a gene: 8. CDR1 is LNHDA and CDR2 is SQIVND in the germline V gene (reference sequence). CDR3 length equals 16 residues. The DNA of the CDR3 is TGTGCCAGTAGTCCGGGGACAGGGAGCCAGAACACTGAAGCTTTCTTT. This sequence encodes CASSPGTGSQNTEAFF.

In this sample, this clone turned up once. This chain links TRBV28 with TRBJ1-2; perhaps TRBD1 as D (5 bases). The CDR3 has 14 amino acids. Germline V gene sequence: CDR1 MDHEN, CDR2 SYDVKM. Trimming took off 6 bases at V and 2 bases at J, with 13 bases between the two ends. The CDR3 loop reads CASSPLGANYGYTF. CDR3 DNA: TGTGCCAGCAGCCCTCTAGGGGCGAACTATGGCTACACCTTC.

This chain joins TRBV3-1 (or the pseudogene TRBV3-2) and TRBJ2-5; 14 positions match TRBD2. Trimming cost V 1 base and J 4 bases; bases outside gene matches: 8. The CDR3 has 18 residues. Germline V lookup: CDR1 LGHDT, CDR2 YNNKEL (reference sequence). Here the CDR3 reads CASSQGWTSGGLGETQYF. CDR3 nucleotides: TGTGCCAGCAGCCAAGGGTGGACTAGCGGGGGGCTCGGAGAGACCCAGTACTTC.

The chain links TRBV7-2 to TRBJ2-7; TRBD1 matches at 8 bases. The germline gives CDR1 SGHTA, CDR2 FQGNSA. The CDR3 runs 15 residues. J lost 2 bases, V lost 5 bases, and 8 bases had no gene match. The CDR3 nucleotides read TGTGCCAGCAGCGCGGGGACAGGAACCACCTACGAGCAGTACTTC. It codes for CASSAGTGTTYEQYF.

This chain connects TRBV3-1 (or the pseudogene TRBV3-2) to TRBJ2-7; 7 positions match TRBD2. The CDR3 has 14 amino acids. CDR1 LGHDT and CDR2 YNNKEL come from the germline V gene (reference sequence). Trimming at V came to 4 bases and at J to 2 bases, leaving 5 bases not matched to a gene. The CDR3 nucleotides read TGTGCCAGCAGCCCTAGCGGTACCACCTACGAGCAGTACTTC. This codes for CASSPSGTTYEQYF.

The rearrangement links TRBV3-1 (or the pseudogene TRBV3-2) to TRBJ1-5; D remains unclear. This CDR3 is 15 amino acids long. V shed 4 bases and J shed 6 bases, with 16 bases lying between them. Germline V gene data show CDR1 as LGHDT and CDR2 as YNNKEL (reference sequence). CDR3 loop: CASSLALDSGQPQHF. In DNA, the CDR3 is TGTGCCAGCAGCCTTGCGTTGGACTCCGGTCAGCCCCAGCATTTT.

The chain has TRBV6-6 and TRBJ1-5, with 10 positions matching TRBD1. CDR1 is MNHNY and CDR2 is SVGAGI in the germline V gene (reference sequence). CDR3 length: 15 amino acids. V trimming: 2 bases; J trimming: 6 bases; junction bases outside the gene matches: 4. CDR3 loop: CASSYGGTGVQPQHF. CDR3 coding DNA: TGTGCCAGCAGTTACGGAGGGACAGGGGTTCAGCCCCAGCATTTT.

The chain joins TRBV18 to TRBJ2-3; 8 bases map to TRBD1. V trimming: 3 bases; J trimming: 6 bases; junction bases outside the gene matches: 5. Germline V lookup: CDR1 KGHSH, CDR2 LQKENI. The CDR3 spans 14 residues. The CDR3 DNA reads as TGTGCCAGCTCACCGCAGGGGGCACCGGATACGCAGTATTTT. Translating it yields CASSPQGAPDTQYF.

The DNA of the CDR3 is TGTGCCAGCAGTTTCCTGAGTAGCGGGAGGGATAATGAGCAGTTCTTC. This gives the protein CASSFLSSGRDNEQFF. The gene calls are TRBV6-5 and TRBJ2-1; TRBD2 agrees at 11 bases. CDR1 is MNHEY and CDR2 is SVGAGI in the germline V gene. The junction had 9 bases not matched to a gene; V was cut back by 4 bases and J by 7 bases. The CDR3 contains 16 residues.

V is TRBV28 and J is TRBJ1-3, with 7 bases lining up with TRBD1. The ends lost 7 bases at V and 2 bases at J; junction bases unmatched: 5. CDR1 MDHEN and CDR2 SYDVKM come from the germline V gene. The CDR3 sequence is 14 residues long. The CDR3 here is CASTPTGAGNTIYF. As DNA, the CDR3 is TGTGCCAGCACCCCTACAGGGGCTGGAAACACCATATATTTT.

The genes are TRBV7-6 and TRBJ2-3, with 13 bases aligning to TRBD2. The CDR3 extends over 20 amino acids. Germline V gives CDR1 SGHVS, CDR2 FNYEAQ. V lost 2 bases to trimming and J lost 3 bases; unmatched junction nucleotides: 14. The CDR3 loop reads CASSLLPGLAGVAKTDTQYF. Here the CDR3 DNA reads TGTGCCAGCAGCTTACTGCCAGGACTAGCGGGAGTTGCTAAGACAGATACGCAGTATTTT. The full variable domain, with the rest looked up from reference TRBV7-6 and TRBJ2-3, is GAGVSQSPRYKVTKRGQDVALRCDPISGHVSLYWYRQALGQGPEFLTYFNYEAQQDKSGLPNDRFSAERPEGSISTLTIQRTEQRDSAMYRCASSLLPGLAGVAKTDTQYFGPGTRLTVL.

This chain connects TRBV3-1 (or the pseudogene TRBV3-2) to TRBJ1-1, with TRBD1 matching over 9 bases. Germline V gene lookup returns CDR1 LGHDT and CDR2 YNNKEL (reference sequence). This CDR3 is 17 amino acids long. V shed 1 base and J 7 bases; nucleotides not matched to a gene: 13. CDR3 loop: CASSQAPGQGVRIEAFF. Here the CDR3 DNA reads TGTGCCAGCAGCCAAGCACCGGGACAGGGCGTACGTATTGAAGCTTTCTTT.

J is TRBJ2-7 and V is TRBV5-1; D possibly corresponds to TRBD2 (6 bases). CDR1 and CDR2 from the germline V gene are SGHRS and YFSETQ. The CDR3 is 16 residues long. The V gene lost 6 bases and the J gene lost 3 bases, with 22 bases spanning the gap. CDR3 sequence (DNA): TGCGCCAGCAACACCGGGTCCCCAGGGAGGCGCTACGAGCAGTACTTC. This translates into CASNTGSPGRRYEQYF.